These 18 T cell receptor beta chains were sequenced from one sample in a study of blood T cell repertoires in COVID-19. The protocol was immunoSEQ multiplex PCR, while the TCRdb copy is restricted to in-frame clones and leaves out a portion. In the table there are under 250,000 clones, roughly 86% of which are singletons. The sample was peripheral blood. All receptors come from a woman in her sixties or seventies who had recovered from COVID-19.

The chain has TRBV9 and TRBJ1-5; no clear D gene. This CDR3 is 14 amino acids long. Germline CDR1 reads SGDLS; CDR2 reads YYNGEE. Trimming took off 4 bases at V and 10 bases at J, with 18 bases between the two ends. The CDR3 sequence is CASSHGGTFSPQHF. In nucleotides, the CDR3 is TGTGCCAGCAGCCACGGCGGTACCTTTAGTCCCCAGCATTTT. Based on the CDR3 plus reference TRBV9 and TRBJ1-5, the full variable domain is DSGVTQTPKHLITATGQRVTLRCSPRSGDLSVYWYQQSLDQGLQFLIQYYNGEERAKGNILERFSAQQFPDLHSELNLSSLELGDSALYFCASSHGGTFSPQHFGDGTRLSIL.

V and J are TRBV5-8 and TRBJ1-6; D perhaps matches TRBD1 (6 bases). Trimming pared 4 bases from V and 7 bases from J, leaving 9 bases between. Germline values: CDR1 SGHTS, CDR2 YDEGEE. The CDR3 consists of 13 residues. CDR3 loop: CASSNRENSPLHF. The CDR3 nucleotides read TGTGCCAGCAGCAACAGGGAGAATTCACCCCTCCACTTT. Together with reference TRBV5-8 and TRBJ1-6, the CDR3 gives the full variable domain: EAGVTQSPTHLIKTRGQQATLRCSPISGHTSVYWYQQALGLGLQFLLWYDEGEERNRGNFPPRFSGRQFPNYSSELNVNALELEDSALYLCASSNRENSPLHFGNGTRLTVT.

The gene calls are TRBV7-9 and TRBJ2-7; 8 bases agree with TRBD1. The J segment lost 2 bases and the V segment lost 4 bases, leaving 4 bases of the junction unmatched. CDR3 length: 14 residues. Germline V gene data show CDR1 as SEHNR and CDR2 as FQNEAQ (reference sequence). CDR3 region: CASSSATGAYEQYF. CDR3 in DNA: TGTGCCAGCAGCTCGGCGACAGGGGCCTACGAGCAGTACTTC.

The chain links TRBV5-4 to TRBJ2-7; the D gene is possibly TRBD1 (5 bases). Germline CDR1 and CDR2: SGHNT and YYREEE (reference sequence). The CDR3 is 13 residues long. V was shortened by 4 bases and J by 5 bases, with 13 bases between the two germline ends. CDR3 DNA: TGTGCCAGCAGCCTCTCCGACAGAAACGAGCAGTACTTC. Encoded protein: CASSLSDRNEQYF.

The V and J genes are TRBV18 and TRBJ2-7, with 9 bases fitting TRBD2. V shed 0 bases, J shed 7 bases, and the junction held 4 bases outside the gene matches. The CDR3 has 14 residues. CDR1 is KGHSH and CDR2 is LQKENI in the germline V gene. CDR3 region: CASSPPGLALEQYF. CDR3 DNA: TGTGCCAGCTCACCACCGGGACTAGCATTGGAGCAGTACTTC. The full variable domain, rest sourced from reference TRBV18 and TRBJ2-7, is NAGVMQNPRHLVRRRGQEARLRCSPMKGHSHVYWYRQLPEEGLKFMVYLQKENIIDESGMPKERFSAEFPKEGPSILRIQQVVRGDSAAYFCASSPPGLALEQYFGPGTRLTVT.

The rearrangement uses TRBV2 and TRBJ2-3; D unresolved. This CDR3 comprises 14 residues. V was shortened by 6 bases and J by 0 bases, with 10 bases between the two germline ends. Per germline, CDR1 SNHLY and CDR2 FYNNEI. The CDR3 DNA follows: TGTGCCAGCAGACCCATAGCTAGCACAGATACGCAGTATTTT. Encoded protein: CASRPIASTDTQYF. The whole variable domain, remainder taken from reference TRBV2 and TRBJ2-3, is EPEVTQTPSHQVTQMGQEVILRCVPISNHLYFYWYRQILGQKVEFLVSFYNNEISEKSEIFDDQFSVERPDGSNFTLKIRSTKLEDSAMYFCASRPIASTDTQYFGPGTRLTVL.

The rearrangement joins TRBV6-5 to TRBJ2-7; weak D call: TRBD1 (6 bases). This CDR3 has 13 amino acids. V lost 7 bases and J lost 5, with 15 bases in between. The germline V gene encodes CDR1 MNHEY and CDR2 SVGAGI. DNA of the CDR3: TGTGCCAGCAAGGGGGAATTATTCCACGAGCAGTACTTC. This codes for CASKGELFHEQYF.

The chain carries TRBV7-2 and TRBJ2-7, with D maybe TRBD2 (5 bases). There are 15 residues in the CDR3. Per germline, CDR1 SGHTA and CDR2 FQGNSA. V dropped 7 bases and J dropped 3 bases, with 19 bases sitting between them. The CDR3 protein is CASILSGSQNYEQYF. The CDR3 region has the DNA TGTGCCAGCATTCTTTCGGGGTCGCAGAACTACGAGCAGTACTTC.

This clone was picked up one time. The chain recombines TRBV11-1 with TRBJ2-3, with D tentatively TRBD2 (6 bases). The CDR3 totals 16 residues. The V gene lost 1 base and the J gene lost 2 bases, with 13 bases spanning the gap. Germline V gene data show CDR1 as SGHAT and CDR2 as FQDESV (reference sequence). The CDR3 sequence is CASSLGGDSFTDTQYF. The DNA of the CDR3 is TGTGCCAGCAGCTTAGGAGGGGACTCTTTCACAGATACGCAGTATTTT.

This clone was found once. The chain employs TRBV9 and TRBJ1-1; D unclear. From germline, CDR1 is SGDLS and CDR2 YYNGEE. V was shortened by 3 bases and J by 4 bases, with 13 bases between the two germline ends. CDR3 length: 14 amino acids. CDR3 bases: TGTGCCAGCAGCGATCAGCTGAGGTTCACTGAAGCTTTCTTT. Translating it yields CASSDQLRFTEAFF.

Ten or more counts support this clone. V is TRBV24-1 and J is TRBJ2-3; 7 bases map to TRBD1. J lost 2 bases, V lost 4 bases, and 5 bases had no gene match. This CDR3 is built from 15 residues. CDR1 KGHDR and CDR2 SFDVKD come from the germline V gene. CDR3 loop: CATSDYRGYTDTQYF. DNA of the CDR3: TGTGCCACCAGTGACTACAGGGGTTACACAGATACGCAGTATTTT.

The V call is TRBV9, the J call TRBJ2-1; TRBD2 agrees at 7 bases. The CDR3 has 17 amino acids. The junction had 13 bases not matched to a gene; V was cut back by 4 bases and J by 3 bases. The germline gives CDR1 SGDLS, CDR2 YYNGEE. The CDR3 nucleotides are TGTGCCAGCAGCCCCCCCCCTGGGCGGGGGTTCTACAATGAGCAGTTCTTC. Translating gives CASSPPPGRGFYNEQFF.

The gene calls are TRBV7-3 and TRBJ2-3, with a possible D match to TRBD2 (6 bases). CDR1 SGHTA and CDR2 FQGTGA come from the germline V gene. The V gene lost 1 base and the J gene lost 5 bases, with 13 bases spanning the gap. This CDR3 is built from 15 residues. The CDR3 bases are TGTGCCAGCAGCTTAATTGGGCGGGGACTAGATACGCAGTATTTT. It codes for CASSLIGRGLDTQYF.

This rearrangement joins TRBV11-1 to TRBJ2-7; 10 nucleotides align to TRBD1. Germline V gene data show CDR1 as SGHAT and CDR2 as FQDESV (reference sequence). The junction had 5 bases not matched to a gene; V was cut back by 8 bases and J by 1 base. The CDR3 is made up of 14 amino acids. The CDR3 DNA sequence: TGTGCCAGCGCCCCGGGACAGGGGTCCTACGAGCAGTACTTC. Residues: CASAPGQGSYEQYF.

The chain couples TRBV6-6 to TRBJ1-1; the match to TRBD1 covers 7 bases. Trimming removed 8 bases from V and 3 bases from J; junction bases left unmatched: 6. This CDR3 has 13 amino acids. Germline CDR1 is MNHNY and CDR2 is SVGAGI (reference sequence). The CDR3 protein is CASLNRGDTEAFF. For the CDR3, the DNA is TGTGCCAGCCTAAACAGGGGAGACACTGAAGCTTTCTTT.

The rearrangement links TRBV4-2 to TRBJ1-1; TRBD1 matches 9 bases. The CDR3 sequence is 16 residues long. Germline values: CDR1 LGHNA, CDR2 YNFKEQ. The V gene end was trimmed by 5 bases and the J gene end by 7 bases; junction bases not matched to a gene: 14. CDR3 protein: CASSSRTGGGSNEAFF. In nucleotides, the CDR3 is TGTGCCAGCAGCTCCCGCACAGGGGGCGGATCTAATGAAGCTTTCTTT.

The rearrangement links TRBV7-6 to TRBJ2-6; possibly TRBD1 for D (5 bases). The V end lost 5 bases, the J end lost 0 bases, and 14 bases lay between the germline ends. There are 17 residues in the CDR3. Germline loops: CDR1 SGHVS, CDR2 FNYEAQ. The CDR3 nucleotides are TGTGCCAGCAGCGTGACAGCCGATGACTCTGGGGCCAACGTCCTGACTTTC. It specifies CASSVTADDSGANVLTF.

The chain joins TRBV7-9 to TRBJ2-7; TRBD1 agrees at 9 bases. The length of the CDR3 is 17 residues. V shed 8 bases and J 1 base; nucleotides not matched to a gene: 15. Germline CDR1 is SEHNR and CDR2 is FQNEAQ (reference sequence). CDR3 protein: CASDSPTPGQGSYEQYF. Written as DNA, the CDR3 is TGTGCCAGCGACTCACCTACTCCGGGACAGGGATCCTACGAGCAGTACTTC. Based on the CDR3 plus reference TRBV7-9 and TRBJ2-7, the full variable domain is DTGVSQNPRHKITKRGQNVTFRCDPISEHNRLYWYRQTLGQGPEFLTYFQNEAQLEKSRLLSDRFSAERPKGSFSTLEIQRTEQGDSAMYLCASDSPTPGQGSYEQYFGPGTRLTVT.